Listed below are T cell receptor beta chains from one sample, sequenced in a study of radiotherapy plus CTLA-4 blockade in lung cancer. Sequenced by immunoSEQ multiplex PCR; TCRdb stores in-frame clones only, minus some. The data show tens of thousands of clones, approximately 85% seen once. Sample: peripheral blood, taken from a patient treated with radiotherapy plus ipilimumab. These receptors all come from a human donor with non-small cell lung cancer whose response to radiotherapy plus ipilimumab could not be evaluated. CDR3s include the opening cysteine and the closing phenylalanine or tryptophan. A D gene is named only where the DNA matches it firmly.

TRBV5-6,.,TRBJ1-5,CASSLYAGSNQPQHF
TRBV7-7,.,TRBJ2-5,CASSLEGLQETQYF
TRBV10-2,.,TRBJ2-1,CASRTRSHYNEQFF
TRBV6-5,TRBD1,TRBJ1-2,CASSFSSGQGADGYTF
TRBV27,.,TRBJ1-4,CASRGVNEKLFF
TRBV7-2,TRBD2,TRBJ2-2,CAARFGGEDGELFF
TRBV4-3,TRBD1,TRBJ2-4,CASSQDLGQGTCF
TRBV11-2,.,TRBJ2-7,CASTGQGKKTYEQYF
TRBV4-3,TRBD2,TRBJ2-1,CASSQDQLAAYNEQFF
TRBV19,.,TRBJ2-1,CASSIGQDHDEQFF
TRBV9,TRBD2,TRBJ2-1,CASSVSAGGPVDEQFF
TRBV7-9,TRBD1,TRBJ2-7,CASSLAPGGDEQYF
TRBV5-1,TRBD1,TRBJ1-2,CASSLGGTESYGYTF
TRBV9,.,TRBJ2-7,CASSVATGGSMGEQYF
TRBV30,.,TRBJ2-7,CAWRGLDTPGYEQYF
TRBV19,.,TRBJ1-2,CASSFPQGLYGYTF
TRBV10-3,.,TRBJ2-3,CAISELREDTQYF
TRBV30,.,TRBJ2-2,CAWSVRGYTGELFF
TRBV5-5,TRBD1,TRBJ2-7,CASSWTGEDEQYF